The T cell receptor (beta chain) described here comes from a study of cytomegalovirus exposure and HLA in healthy donors. Study at large: Approximately 77 million unique TCRs from HLA-typed donors were held in an early release of data.

PCR employed 60 Vbeta and 13 Jbeta primers. Profiled with immunoSEQ multiplex PCR; TCRdb holds only in-frame clones, not every one. Of over 150,000 clones listed, roughly 82% are singletons. Points from the study as a whole: Because they were indistinguishable, some V segments, including TRBV6-2 and TRBV6-3, were excluded. Using a false discovery rate of 0.05, a later analysis showed that around 16,000 TCR beta sequences were associated with HLA alleles.

The CDR3 is 14 amino acids. Between the trimmed V and J ends, which lost 4 bases and 0 bases, there was a span of 7 bases. Germline values: CDR1 WSHSY, CDR2 SAAADI. This clone was observed a handful of times. Its antigen is unknown. This TCR derives from a middle-aged man in good health and CMV-seropositive. This chain uses TRBV10-2 with TRBJ2-1; D is ambiguous. The sequenced sample consisted of PBMCs. CDR3 loop: CASSVASSYNEQFF. CDR3 nucleotide sequence: TGCGCCAGCAGTGTAGCTAGCTCCTACAATGAGCAGTTCTTC.